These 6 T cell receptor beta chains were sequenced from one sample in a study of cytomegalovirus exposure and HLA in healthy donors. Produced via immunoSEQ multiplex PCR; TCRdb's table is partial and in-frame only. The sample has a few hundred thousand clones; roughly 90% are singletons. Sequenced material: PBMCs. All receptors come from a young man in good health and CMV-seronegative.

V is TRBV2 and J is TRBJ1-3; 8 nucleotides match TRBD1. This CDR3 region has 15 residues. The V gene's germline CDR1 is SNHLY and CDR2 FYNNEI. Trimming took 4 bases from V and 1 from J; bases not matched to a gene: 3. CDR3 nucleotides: TGTGCCAGCAGTGCCGACAGGGGTTCTGGAAACACCATATATTTT. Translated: CASSADRGSGNTIYF.

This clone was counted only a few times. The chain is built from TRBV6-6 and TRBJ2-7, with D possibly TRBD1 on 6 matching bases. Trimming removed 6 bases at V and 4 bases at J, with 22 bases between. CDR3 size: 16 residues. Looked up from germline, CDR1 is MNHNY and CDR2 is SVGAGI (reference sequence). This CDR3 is CASSTLGQLLSYEQYF. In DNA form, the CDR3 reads TGTGCCAGCAGCACCCTAGGACAGTTACTGTCGTACGAGCAGTACTTC.

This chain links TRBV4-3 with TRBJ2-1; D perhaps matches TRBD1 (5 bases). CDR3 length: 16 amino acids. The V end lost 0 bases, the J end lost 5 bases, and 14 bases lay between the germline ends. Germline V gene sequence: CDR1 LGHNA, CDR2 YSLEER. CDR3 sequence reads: CASSQDRWSGNNEQFF. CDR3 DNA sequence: TGCGCCAGCAGCCAAGATCGATGGTCAGGGAACAATGAGCAGTTCTTC.

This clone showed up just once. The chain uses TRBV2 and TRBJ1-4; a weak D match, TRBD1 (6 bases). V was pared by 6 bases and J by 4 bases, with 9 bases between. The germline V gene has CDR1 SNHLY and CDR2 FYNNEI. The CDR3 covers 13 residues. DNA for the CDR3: TGTGCCAGCAGGACAGGTTTTAATGAAAAACTGTTTTTT. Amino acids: CASRTGFNEKLFF.

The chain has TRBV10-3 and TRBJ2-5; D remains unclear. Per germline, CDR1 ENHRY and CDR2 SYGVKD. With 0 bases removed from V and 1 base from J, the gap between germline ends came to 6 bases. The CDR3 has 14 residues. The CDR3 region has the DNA TGTGCCATCAGTGAGTCGAACAGCCAAGAGACCCAGTACTTC. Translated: CAISESNSQETQYF.

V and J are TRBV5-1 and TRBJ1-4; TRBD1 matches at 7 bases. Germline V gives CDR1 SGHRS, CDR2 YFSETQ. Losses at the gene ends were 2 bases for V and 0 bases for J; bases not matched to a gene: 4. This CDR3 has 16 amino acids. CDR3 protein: CASSFTGDATNEKLFF. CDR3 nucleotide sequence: TGCGCCAGCAGCTTTACAGGGGATGCAACTAATGAAAAACTGTTTTTT.